This TCR beta chain originates from a study of cytomegalovirus exposure and HLA in healthy donors. CDR3 size: 15 residues. The germline V gene has CDR1 KGHSH and CDR2 LQKENI. PCR involved 60 Vbeta and 13 Jbeta primers. Assay: immunoSEQ multiplex PCR; the TCRdb copy retains only in-frame clones and omits some. The repertoire holds roughly 120,000 clones, with around 70% as singletons. Overall study findings and caveats: TRBV6-2, TRBV6-3 and other indistinguishable V segments were excluded.

This clone has a single count. The antigen is unknown. Relative to the germline gene, one junction end is altered; a read error may explain this. What was sequenced was PBMCs. The receptor's source is a woman younger than 30 in good health and CMV-seronegative. The V and J genes are TRBV18 and TRBJ1-6; D possibly corresponds to TRBD1 (5 bases). CDR3 protein: CASSPPGGNNSPLHF. The CDR3 DNA sequence: TGTGCCAGCTCACCACCGGGGGGGAATAACTCACCCCTCCACTTT.